Listed below are T cell receptor beta chains from one sample, sequenced in a study of Graves' ophthalmopathy and Graves' hyperthyroidism. TCRdb re-called the multiplex PCR reads through MiXCR, storing one row per CDR3 protein. There are 150,000 to 200,000 distinct CDR3 sequences in the sample; approximately 40% occur only once, and 7.5% to 10% lies in the top ten. Source material: peripheral blood. These receptors were collected from a man younger than 45 with Graves' ophthalmopathy. The CDR3 runs from the conserved cysteine through the conserved F or W. A D gene is named only where the DNA matches it firmly. Clone size is stated in some rows and not others, as once, few, many or a class when expanded.

clone size: many
V gene: TRBV6-5
D gene: TRBD2
J gene: TRBJ2-7
CDR3 DNA: TGTGCCAGCAGTTACTCTGGCGTGGGACTACGTTCCGAGCAGTACTTC
CDR3 protein: CASSYSGVGLRSEQYF

clone size: .
V gene: TRBV6-5
D gene: .
J gene: TRBJ2-2
CDR3 DNA: TGTGCCAGCAGTTACCGGCAGGGGTACGGCGGGGAGCTGTTTTTT
CDR3 protein: CASSYRQGYGGELFF

clone size: many
V gene: TRBV15
D gene: .
J gene: TRBJ2-7
CDR3 DNA: TGTGCCACCAGCACCCGGGGGCGGGCCTCCTACGAGCAGTACTTC
CDR3 protein: CATSTRGRASYEQYF

clone size: .
V gene: TRBV7-2
D gene: .
J gene: TRBJ2-7
CDR3 DNA: TGTGCCAGCAGCTTAGATCCAGGGGAATACGAGCAGTACTTC
CDR3 protein: CASSLDPGEYEQYF

clone size: .
V gene: TRBV7-2
D gene: TRBD2
J gene: TRBJ2-5
CDR3 DNA: TGTGCCAGCAGTTTAAGGACTAGCGGGTCAGTGACCCAGTACTTC
CDR3 protein: CASSLRTSGSVTQYF

clone size: few
V gene: TRBV7-2
D gene: TRBD2
J gene: TRBJ2-2
CDR3 DNA: TGTGCCAGCAGCCCGCAGACTAGCGGACTCGGGGAGCTGTTTTTT
CDR3 protein: CASSPQTSGLGELFF

clone size: .
V gene: TRBV6-1
D gene: .
J gene: TRBJ1-1
CDR3 DNA: TGTGCCAGCAGTGAAGTTCTGGAGGATGAAGCTTTCTTT
CDR3 protein: CASSEVLEDEAFF

clone size: .
V gene: TRBV6-2/TRBV6-3
D gene: TRBD2
J gene: TRBJ2-5
CDR3 DNA: TGTGCCAGCAGTTACGGAGGACTAGGAGAGACCCAGTACTTC
CDR3 protein: CASSYGGLGETQYF

clone size: many
V gene: TRBV19
D gene: .
J gene: TRBJ1-1
CDR3 DNA: TGTGCCAGTAGGGGGGGGAGCACTGAAGCTTTCTTT
CDR3 protein: CASRGGSTEAFF

clone size: .
V gene: TRBV18
D gene: .
J gene: TRBJ2-7
CDR3 DNA: TGTGCCAGCTCACCACGGGGCGGGGACGAGCAGTACTTC
CDR3 protein: CASSPRGGDEQYF

clone size: few
V gene: TRBV6-1
D gene: TRBD2
J gene: TRBJ2-7
CDR3 DNA: TGTGCCAGCAGAGCTCTAGCGGGAGGGCCTAACGAGCAGTACTTC
CDR3 protein: CASRALAGGPNEQYF

clone size: once
V gene: TRBV7-2
D gene: TRBD1
J gene: TRBJ1-2
CDR3 DNA: TGTGCCAGCAGCTTACGGTTGGGACAGAACTATGGCTACACCTTC
CDR3 protein: CASSLRLGQNYGYTF

clone size: many
V gene: TRBV19
D gene: .
J gene: TRBJ2-2
CDR3 DNA: TGTGCCAGTAGTATTCCTACAGGGGAGGACGGGGAGCTGTTTTTT
CDR3 protein: CASSIPTGEDGELFF

clone size: .
V gene: TRBV7-3
D gene: .
J gene: TRBJ2-7
CDR3 DNA: TGTGCCAGCAGCACATCCCAGGGCTACGAGCAGTACTTC
CDR3 protein: CASSTSQGYEQYF

clone size: .
V gene: TRBV11-2
D gene: .
J gene: TRBJ2-5
CDR3 DNA: TGTGCCAGCAACCTGGGGCCTAACCAAGAGACCCAGTACTTC
CDR3 protein: CASNLGPNQETQYF

clone size: many
V gene: TRBV5-5
D gene: TRBD1
J gene: TRBJ1-2
CDR3 DNA: TGTGCCAGCAGCCTGACAGGGGGCCCTAACTATGGCTACACCTTC
CDR3 protein: CASSLTGGPNYGYTF

clone size: many
V gene: TRBV2
D gene: .
J gene: TRBJ2-5
CDR3 DNA: TGTGCCAGCAGGGACAGTTTGTCTCAAGAGACCCAGTACTTC
CDR3 protein: CASRDSLSQETQYF

clone size: few
V gene: TRBV6-2/TRBV6-3
D gene: .
J gene: TRBJ1-2
CDR3 DNA: TGTGCCAGCAGTTACTCGGATAACTATGGCTACACCTTC
CDR3 protein: CASSYSDNYGYTF

clone size: many
V gene: TRBV9
D gene: .
J gene: TRBJ2-2
CDR3 DNA: TGTGCCAGCAGCGAGGGGGTGGGACTGCTAGAGGAGCTGTTTTTT
CDR3 protein: CASSEGVGLLEELFF

clone size: once
V gene: TRBV7-6
D gene: TRBD2
J gene: TRBJ2-5
CDR3 DNA: TGTGCCAGCAGCGCCCGGTGGGGGAGCGGGAGTGAGACCCAGTACTTC
CDR3 protein: CASSARWGSGSETQYF

clone size: .
V gene: TRBV6-5
D gene: .
J gene: TRBJ1-1
CDR3 DNA: TGTGCCAGCATTTCGGCAGGTGCTATGAACACTGAAGCTTTCTTT
CDR3 protein: CASISAGAMNTEAFF

clone size: many
V gene: TRBV28
D gene: .
J gene: TRBJ2-7
CDR3 DNA: .
CDR3 protein: CASPAPAGEQYF

clone size: .
V gene: TRBV20-1
D gene: .
J gene: TRBJ2-7
CDR3 DNA: TGCAGTGCTAGAGGGAGGACAGCACCCTACGAGCAGTACTTC
CDR3 protein: CSARGRTAPYEQYF

clone size: .
V gene: TRBV12-3/TRBV12-4
D gene: .
J gene: TRBJ1-1
CDR3 DNA: TGTGCCAATGGTAATCCTGGGTATGACACTGAAGCTTTCTTT
CDR3 protein: CANGNPGYDTEAFF

clone size: many
V gene: TRBV11-2
D gene: TRBD2
J gene: TRBJ2-2
CDR3 DNA: TGTGCCAGCAGTCTCACTAGCGGACAATTGGGCGGGGAGCTGTTTTTT
CDR3 protein: CASSLTSGQLGGELFF

clone size: .
V gene: TRBV11-2
D gene: .
J gene: TRBJ2-7
CDR3 DNA: TGTGCCAGCAGCCCTAGTGTCCGACTAGGGCTATTCAAGCAGTACTTC
CDR3 protein: CASSPSVRLGLFKQYF

clone size: many
V gene: TRBV6-5
D gene: TRBD2
J gene: TRBJ2-5
CDR3 DNA: TGTGCCAGTCGTGTCTTCCTCGGGGGGGAGACCCAGTACTTC
CDR3 protein: CASRVFLGGETQYF

clone size: .
V gene: TRBV6-2/TRBV6-3
D gene: TRBD2
J gene: TRBJ2-7
CDR3 DNA: TGTGCCAGCAGCACAGGACTAGCGGGAGCCCACGAGCAGTACTTC
CDR3 protein: CASSTGLAGAHEQYF

clone size: .
V gene: TRBV27
D gene: .
J gene: TRBJ2-7
CDR3 DNA: TGTGCCAGCAGTAGCACCCGAACGGGCGAGCAGTACTTC
CDR3 protein: CASSSTRTGEQYF

clone size: .
V gene: TRBV20-1
D gene: TRBD1
J gene: TRBJ2-7
CDR3 DNA: TGCAGTGCTAAGGGGACAGGATCCTACGAGCAGTACTTC
CDR3 protein: CSAKGTGSYEQYF

clone size: .
V gene: TRBV6-1
D gene: .
J gene: TRBJ1-6
CDR3 DNA: TGTGCCAGCGGCCATTCACCCCTCCACTTT
CDR3 protein: CASGHSPLHF

clone size: .
V gene: TRBV12-3/TRBV12-4
D gene: TRBD1
J gene: TRBJ1-1
CDR3 DNA: TGTGCCAGCAGTCAAACCGGGACAGGGGTCTCTGAAGCTTTCTTT
CDR3 protein: CASSQTGTGVSEAFF

clone size: many
V gene: TRBV24-1
D gene: .
J gene: TRBJ1-1
CDR3 DNA: TGTGCCACCAGTGATTTGAACGACAGCGGGCGGGTGGCTTTCTTT
CDR3 protein: CATSDLNDSGRVAFF

clone size: many
V gene: TRBV7-8
D gene: .
J gene: TRBJ2-5
CDR3 DNA: TGTGCCAGCAGCTTAGAGCAAGAGACCCAGTACTTC
CDR3 protein: CASSLEQETQYF

clone size: many
V gene: TRBV7-8
D gene: TRBD1
J gene: TRBJ2-7
CDR3 DNA: TGTGCCAGCAGCTCCCCCGGGACAGGGAATTACTACGAGCAGTACTTC
CDR3 protein: CASSSPGTGNYYEQYF